The 4 T cell receptor beta chains below come from one sample, sequenced in a study of monozygotic twins with cystic fibrosis. TCRdb keeps only in-frame clones here, not all; method: immunoSEQ multiplex PCR. The table has approximately 8,700 clones, approximately 91% seen once; the top ten hold about 5%. Input material: blood. These receptors were obtained from a boy aged 2-9 years with cystic fibrosis.

This chain links TRBV19 with TRBJ1-2; no reliable D call. CDR1 LNHDA and CDR2 SQIVND come from the germline V gene (reference sequence). The CDR3 extends over 12 amino acids. V lost 7 bases and J 2 bases, leaving 8 bases between the germline ends. The CDR3 sequence: CASTMSNYGYTF. For the CDR3, the DNA is TGTGCCAGTACTATGTCGAACTATGGCTACACCTTC.

The chain combines TRBV19 with TRBJ1-4, with TRBD1 identical over 9 bases. Germline trimming cut 3 bases from V and 2 bases from J; bases unmatched to any gene: 4. Germline CDR1 reads LNHDA; CDR2 reads SQIVND (reference sequence). The CDR3 length is 16 residues. The CDR3 loop is CASSMGDRDTNEKLFF. The CDR3 DNA reads as TGTGCCAGTAGTATGGGGGACAGGGACACTAATGAAAAACTGTTTTTT.

This chain links TRBV4-1 with TRBJ2-3, with TRBD2 identical over 14 bases. J lost 4 bases, V lost 3 bases, and 6 bases had no gene match. This CDR3 region has 17 residues. Germline assignment: CDR1 MGHRA and CDR2 YSYEKL. The CDR3 region is CASSQGGLAGGADTQYF. CDR3 DNA: TGCGCCAGCAGCCAGGGAGGACTAGCGGGGGGTGCAGATACGCAGTATTTT.

V is TRBV19 and J is TRBJ2-5, with D perhaps matching TRBD2 (5 bases). Germline-derived CDR1 and CDR2 are LNHDA and SQIVND (reference sequence). The CDR3 extends over 14 amino acids. V dropped 5 bases and J dropped 2 bases, with 12 bases sitting between them. CDR3 loop: CASSPGLGQETQYF. In nucleotides, the CDR3 is TGTGCCAGTAGTCCTGGACTCGGGCAAGAGACCCAGTACTTC.